The 5 T cell receptor beta chains reported below all come from one sample, sequenced in a study of CXCR3-negative and CXCR3-positive naive CD8 T cells. cDNA libraries for TRB were generated by 5' RACE incorporating UMI labels. Reanalyzing the 5' RACE reads, TCRdb keeps one entry per CDR3 protein, without DNA. The ten most abundant clones cover around 1.5% of a sample with roughly 90,000 distinct CDR3 sequences. Sequencing was done on a sample of naive CXCR3- CD8+ T cells from blood. Subset given: CD45RO-CCR7+CD27+CD95- naive CD8+ T cells lacking CXCR3 (TNR3-). These receptors came from a human donor in good health. Some clones in this sample may be carry-over from other donors' samples.

The genes are TRBV5-8 and TRBJ2-7. This CDR3 is built from 14 residues. The germline CDR1 and CDR2 sequences are SGHTS and YDEGEE. The CDR3 loop reads CASSLALRAYEQYF.

This sequence joins TRBV29-1 and TRBJ2-1. This CDR3 is 12 amino acids long. Germline V gene data show CDR1 as SQVTM and CDR2 as ANQGSEA. CDR3 amino acids: CSVLSQKNEQFF.

This chain uses TRBV7-9 with TRBJ2-3; as DNA is missing, the TRBD1 call by TCRdb cannot be tested. Germline CDR1 SEHNR, CDR2 FQNEAQ (reference sequence). This CDR3 comprises 15 residues. The CDR3 here is CASSLTKGGTDTQYF.

V and J are TRBV6-2 or TRBV6-3 and TRBJ2-7; the D call from TCRdb, TRBD1, cannot be confirmed without DNA. The CDR3 loop spans 14 amino acids. The germline V gene has CDR1 MNHEY and CDR2 SVGEGT. The CDR3 spells CASGGLADFYEQYF.

The rearrangement links TRBV2 to TRBJ1-5; the D gene TCRdb calls, TRBD1, cannot be checked with no DNA. CDR1 and CDR2 from the germline V gene are SNHLY and FYNNEI. The CDR3 runs 19 residues. The CDR3 here is CASSEVPAGGAYSNQPQHF.